A single sample gave rise to the 4 T cell receptor beta chains below, sequenced in a study of cytomegalovirus exposure and HLA in healthy donors. With 60 Vbeta and 13 Jbeta primers, the PCR was carried out. Only in-frame clones appear in the TCRdb table, and some are missing; sequencing was by immunoSEQ multiplex PCR. The repertoire holds about 150,000 clones, with around 77% as singletons. Input material: PBMCs. The receptor source for this set is a woman aged 25 to 39 in good health and CMV-seronegative.

The CDR3 loop is CASSFPPGTGSYEQYF. CDR3 nucleotide sequence: TGTGCCAGCAGTTTTCCGCCCGGGACAGGGTCCTACGAGCAGTACTTC. The J gene is TRBJ2-7, the V gene TRBV27; the match to TRBD1 covers 9 bases. In germline, CDR1 is MNHEY, CDR2 SMNVEV (reference sequence). CDR3 size: 16 residues. V shed 3 bases, J shed 1 base, and the junction held 7 bases outside the gene matches.

This clone has a single count. The V and J genes are TRBV5-1 and TRBJ2-7; D is possibly TRBD1 (6 bases). Trimming took 4 bases from V and 5 from J, leaving 22 bases between them. From germline, CDR1 is SGHRS and CDR2 YFSETQ. The CDR3 sequence is 16 residues long. This chain's CDR3 is CASSLSAGAYMDEQYF. CDR3 nucleotides: TGCGCCAGCAGCCTGTCCGCAGGGGCCTACATGGACGAGCAGTACTTC.

This chain links TRBV2 with TRBJ2-7; 10 bases are shared with TRBD1. CDR1 and CDR2 from the germline V gene are SNHLY and FYNNEI. This CDR3 has 15 residues. After removal of 6 bases from V and 6 bases from J, the junction contained 11 bases not matched to a gene. CDR3 in amino acids: CASRTGTGAGSEQYF. CDR3 DNA: TGTGCCAGCAGGACCGGGACAGGGGCAGGAAGCGAGCAGTACTTC.

This chain connects TRBV19 to TRBJ2-2; a possible D gene is TRBD1 (6 bases). The CDR3 is 16 amino acids. V lost 1 base and J lost 1, with 10 bases in between. Germline V gene lookup returns CDR1 LNHDA and CDR2 SQIVND (reference sequence). The CDR3 sequence: CASSIVGAENTGELFF. The CDR3 nucleotides read TGTGCCAGTAGTATAGTGGGGGCTGAGAACACCGGGGAGCTGTTTTTT. Variable domain in full (rest from reference TRBV19 and TRBJ2-2): DGGITQSPKYLFRKEGQNVTLSCEQNLNHDAMYWYRQDPGQGLRLIYYSQIVNDFQKGDIAEGYSVSREKKESFPLTVTSAQKNPTAFYLCASSIVGAENTGELFFGEGSRLTVL.